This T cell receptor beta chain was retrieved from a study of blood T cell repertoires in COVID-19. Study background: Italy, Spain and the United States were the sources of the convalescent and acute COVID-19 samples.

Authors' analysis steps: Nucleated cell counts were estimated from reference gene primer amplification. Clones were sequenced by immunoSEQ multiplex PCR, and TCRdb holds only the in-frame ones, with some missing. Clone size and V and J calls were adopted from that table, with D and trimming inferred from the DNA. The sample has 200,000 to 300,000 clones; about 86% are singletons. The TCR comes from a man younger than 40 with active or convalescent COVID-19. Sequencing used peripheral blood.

This chain's CDR3 is CASSLGRNYGYTF. For the CDR3, the DNA is TGCGCCAGCAGCTTGGGTAGAAACTATGGCTACACCTTC. The chain joins TRBV5-1 to TRBJ1-2; D remains ambiguous. The CDR3 sequence is 13 residues long. Deletions cut 0 bases from V and 2 bases from J, with 5 bases between. CDR1 is SGHRS and CDR2 is YFSETQ in the germline V gene.